This T cell receptor (beta chain) was observed in a study of blood T cells in healthy people across ages. The V segment lost 8 bases and the J segment 14 bases; nucleotides outside the gene matches: 12. Germline V gene lookup returns CDR1 SNHLY and CDR2 FYNNEI. The CDR3 has 14 residues. This clonotype has just a few counts. Its antigen is currently unknown. Primed by a sample-barcoded 5' primer and a J-beta primer mix, a second PCR proceeded for 7 to 11 cycles. A minimum of 2.5 million CDR3-containing paired-end reads was obtained for each sample. TCRdb re-called the 5' RACE reads with MiXCR, one entry per CDR3 protein. The sample records hundreds of thousands of distinct CDR3 sequences, around 29% being singletons. Findings and caveats of the study: The study lacked donor CMV status, which possibly confounded expanded clonotype changes. Diversity of TCR beta correlated strongly with naive T cell percentage.

The study isolated at least 6.5 million PBMCs from each sample. This clonotype was sampled from a woman in her sixties or seventies in good health. This chain connects TRBV2 to TRBJ2-5; TRBD2 aligns across 15 bases. The sample comprised blood. In nucleotides, the CDR3 is TGTGCCAGCGAATACGGGACTAGCGGGGGGCGGGGTTACTTC. It translates to CASEYGTSGGRGYF.